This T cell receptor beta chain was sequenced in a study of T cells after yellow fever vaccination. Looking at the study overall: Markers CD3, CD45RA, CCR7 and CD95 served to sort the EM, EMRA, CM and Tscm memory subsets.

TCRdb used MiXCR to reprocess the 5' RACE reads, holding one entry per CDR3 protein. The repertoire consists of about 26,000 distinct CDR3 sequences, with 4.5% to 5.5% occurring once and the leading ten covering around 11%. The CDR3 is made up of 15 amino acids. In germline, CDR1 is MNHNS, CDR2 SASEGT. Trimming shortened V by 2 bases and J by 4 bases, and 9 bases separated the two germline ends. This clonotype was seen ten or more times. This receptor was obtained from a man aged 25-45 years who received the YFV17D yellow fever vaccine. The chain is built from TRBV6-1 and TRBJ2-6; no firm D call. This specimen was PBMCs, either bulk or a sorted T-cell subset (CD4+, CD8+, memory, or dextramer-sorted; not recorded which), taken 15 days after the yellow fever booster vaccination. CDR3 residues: CASSERVEGANVLTF. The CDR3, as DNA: TGTGCCAGCAGTGAAAGGGTGGAAGGGGCCAACGTCCTGACTTTC.